These 29 T cell receptor beta chains share one sample of origin, sequenced in a study of cytomegalovirus exposure and HLA in healthy donors. Primers: 60 Vbeta forward and 13 Jbeta reverse. The repertoire was sequenced with immunoSEQ multiplex PCR; TCRdb's copy has only in-frame clones and lacks some. Counted here are roughly 190,000 clones, roughly 74% occurring once; the ten biggest clones make up approximately 2.9%. The sequenced sample consisted of PBMCs. The receptors stem from a female donor in good health and CMV-seronegative.

The rearrangement links TRBV7-9 to TRBJ2-5; 8 bases are shared with TRBD2. The CDR3 is made up of 17 amino acids. V shed 0 bases, J shed 4 bases, and the junction held 10 bases outside the gene matches. Germline assignment: CDR1 SEHNR and CDR2 FQNEAQ (reference sequence). The CDR3 bases are TGTGCCAGCAGCTTAGCCCCGGGACTAGACACGGGAGAGACCCAGTACTTC. This translates into CASSLAPGLDTGETQYF. The whole variable domain, remainder taken from reference TRBV7-9 and TRBJ2-5, is DTGVSQNPRHKITKRGQNVTFRCDPISEHNRLYWYRQTLGQGPEFLTYFQNEAQLEKSRLLSDRFSAERPKGSFSTLEIQRTEQGDSAMYLCASSLAPGLDTGETQYFGPGTRLLVL.

Here the CDR3 DNA reads TGTGCCAGCAGCGGGAGAGGGTCCTACGAGCAGTACTTC. Its protein product is CASSGRGSYEQYF. The V call is TRBV9, the J call TRBJ2-5, with a tentative D call TRBD2 (5 bases). The tail of the sequence fits TRBJ2-7 better, so the J call may be wrong. The CDR3 covers 13 residues. CDR1 SGDLS and CDR2 YYNGEE come from the germline V gene.

The V call is TRBV19, the J call TRBJ2-4; possibly TRBD1 for D (7 bases). The CDR3 has 15 residues. Trimming cost V 4 bases and J 7 bases, with 17 bases left between them. The germline V gene has CDR1 LNHDA and CDR2 SQIVND (reference sequence). The CDR3 region is CASSTQGGSGNIQYF. The DNA for the CDR3 is TGTGCCAGTAGTACCCAGGGGGGTAGCGGTAACATTCAGTACTTC.

V is TRBV6-5 and J is TRBJ1-3; weak D call: TRBD1 (5 bases). Trimming removed 0 bases from V and 4 bases from J, with 13 bases in between. Germline CDR1 is MNHEY and CDR2 is SVGAGI. The CDR3 runs to 16 residues. As DNA, the CDR3 is TGTGCCAGCAGTTACTCCGGCCTCGGGGGAGGAAACACCATATATTTT. Protein: CASSYSGLGGGNTIYF.

The chain uses TRBV7-2 and TRBJ2-5; 9 nucleotides match TRBD1. V lost 6 bases, J lost 4 bases, and 6 bases stayed unmatched. Germline V CDR1 and CDR2: SGHTA, FQGNSA. The CDR3 extends over 14 amino acids. CDR3 coding DNA: TGTGCCAGCAGGAAGAACAGGGGGCTAGAGACCCAGTACTTC. Translating it yields CASRKNRGLETQYF.

The J gene is TRBJ2-1, the V gene TRBV11-2; 14 positions match TRBD2. With V trimmed by 5 bases and J by 4 bases, 10 bases remained unmatched. The V gene's germline CDR1 is SGHAT and CDR2 FQNNGV. There are 18 residues in the CDR3. In DNA, the CDR3 is TGTGCCAGCAGCAAAACCCCGACTAGCGGGGGGGCTTACAATGAGCAGTTCTTC. Translated, it gives CASSKTPTSGGAYNEQFF.

The rearrangement uses TRBV2 and TRBJ2-3, with no clear D. The CDR3 is 16 amino acids. Germline V gene data show CDR1 as SNHLY and CDR2 as FYNNEI. Trimming took 7 bases from V and 0 from J, leaving 17 bases between them. CDR3 amino acids: CASTVEYGASTDTQYF. For the CDR3, the DNA is TGTGCCAGCACTGTCGAGTACGGTGCTAGCACAGATACGCAGTATTTT. The full variable domain, in which reference TRBV2 and TRBJ2-3 provide the parts outside the CDR3, is EPEVTQTPSHQVTQMGQEVILRCVPISNHLYFYWYRQILGQKVEFLVSFYNNEISEKSEIFDDQFSVERPDGSNFTLKIRSTKLEDSAMYFCASTVEYGASTDTQYFGPGTRLTVL.

This clone has only a few counts. This sequence joins TRBV7-3 and TRBJ2-2; 7 bases agree with TRBD2. The CDR3 contains 15 residues. The germline CDR1 and CDR2 sequences are SGHTA and FQGTGA. Trimming cost V 5 bases and J 4 bases; bases outside gene matches: 7. The CDR3 region is CASSLLGGGTGELFF. CDR3 sequence (DNA): TGTGCCAGCAGCCTACTCGGCGGGGGCACCGGGGAGCTGTTTTTT.

The CDR3 nucleotides are TGTGCCAGCAGTTACTCCCCCCGGCGGCCGGAGGAGACCCAGTACTTC. The encoded protein is CASSYSPRRPEETQYF. The V and J genes are TRBV6-6 and TRBJ2-5; no firm D call. The length of the CDR3 is 16 residues. The germline CDR1 and CDR2 sequences are MNHNY and SVGAGI (reference sequence). V was clipped by 0 bases and J by 5 bases, with 16 bases between them.

This chain links TRBV25-1 with TRBJ1-2; no firm D call. V was shortened by 3 bases and J by 6 bases, with 11 bases between the two germline ends. From germline, CDR1 is MGHDK and CDR2 SYGVNS. This CDR3 is built from 13 residues. CDR3: CASSDNSLNGYTF. The CDR3 nucleotides are TGTGCCAGCAGTGATAACAGTTTAAATGGCTACACCTTC.

The gene calls are TRBV28 and TRBJ1-5; tentatively, D is TRBD1 (6 bases). Germline CDR1 MDHEN, CDR2 SYDVKM. The CDR3 spans 14 residues. Trimming took off 7 bases at V and 3 bases at J, with 13 bases between the two ends. DNA of the CDR3: TGTGCCAGCACCCCGGGGGGGCTCAATCAGCCCCAGCATTTT. Its protein is CASTPGGLNQPQHF.

The rearrangement links TRBV28 to TRBJ1-1, with a tentative D call TRBD1 (6 bases). The V end lost 11 bases, the J end lost 11 bases, and 30 bases lay between the germline ends. There are 15 residues in the CDR3. Germline values: CDR1 MDHEN, CDR2 SYDVKM. The CDR3 sequence: CAARPAGVSVREAFF. CDR3 DNA sequence: TGTGCCGCCCGGCCAGCAGGGGTCTCAGTGCGGGAGGCTTTCTTT.

The chain couples TRBV2 to TRBJ2-5, with a tentative D call TRBD1 (6 bases). Germline V gene sequence: CDR1 SNHLY, CDR2 FYNNEI. CDR3 length: 14 amino acids. V lost 5 bases and J lost 5, with 15 bases in between. The CDR3: CASSQQGFYETQYF. The CDR3 DNA follows: TGTGCCAGCAGTCAACAGGGTTTTTACGAGACCCAGTACTTC.

The CDR3 DNA sequence: TGTGCCAGCAGTTTCGGCAGGGTCAATCAGCCCCAGCATTTT. Its protein is CASSFGRVNQPQHF. The genes are TRBV27 and TRBJ1-5, with D perhaps TRBD1 (5 bases). V lost 3 bases and J lost 3, with 9 bases in between. The CDR3 consists of 14 residues. In germline, CDR1 is MNHEY, CDR2 SMNVEV (reference sequence).

The rearrangement joins TRBV5-1 to TRBJ2-3; TRBD2 is a possible D gene (5 bases). This CDR3 has 15 amino acids. V was pared by 4 bases and J by 0 bases, with 12 bases between. CDR1 SGHRS and CDR2 YFSETQ come from the germline V gene. The CDR3 sequence is CASSGSVSSTDTQYF. CDR3 DNA sequence: TGCGCCAGCAGCGGTAGCGTCTCTAGCACAGATACGCAGTATTTT.

This clone was seen just once. The chain carries TRBV28 and TRBJ2-2; 12 nucleotides match TRBD2. CDR3 length equals 14 residues. V dropped 10 bases and J dropped 4; count of bases not matched to a gene: 4. CDR1 and CDR2 from the germline V gene are MDHEN and SYDVKM. The DNA of the CDR3 is TGTGCCACCACGACTAGCGGGAGCACCGGGGAGCTGTTTTTT. It yields the protein CATTTSGSTGELFF.

This chain uses TRBV9 with TRBJ2-1, with 7 bases fitting TRBD1. CDR3 length: 15 residues. Germline V gene sequence: CDR1 SGDLS, CDR2 YYNGEE. V gave up 4 bases and J gave up 6 bases; unmatched junction bases: 10. CDR3 sequence: CASSNGDSYTNEQFF. In DNA, the CDR3 is TGTGCCAGCAGCAATGGGGACAGCTATACCAATGAGCAGTTCTTC.

This chain uses TRBV10-2 with TRBJ2-7, with D possibly being TRBD2 (5 bases). The CDR3 totals 11 residues. The germline gives CDR1 WSHSY, CDR2 SAAADI. The CDR3 DNA follows: TGCGGCCTAGCCTTTGGTTACGAGCAGTACTTC. This translates into CGLAFGYEQYF.

This clone appeared a single time. CDR3 amino acids: CASSKDLAGGGEQFF. As DNA, the CDR3 is TGCGCCAGTTCCAAGGATCTAGCGGGAGGGGGTGAGCAGTTCTTC. The chain uses TRBV5-1 and TRBJ2-1; 12 positions match TRBD2. The CDR3 has 15 amino acids. V trimming: 8 bases; J trimming: 9 bases; junction bases outside the gene matches: 12. Per the germline V gene, CDR1 is SGHRS and CDR2 is YFSETQ.

The rearrangement links TRBV30 to TRBJ2-1; 8 nucleotides agree with TRBD2. CDR1 and CDR2 from the germline V gene are GTSNPN and SVGIG (reference sequence). This CDR3 spans 14 amino acids. The trim removed 0 bases at V and 7 bases at J, leaving 5 bases unmatched. The DNA of the CDR3 is TGTGCCTGGAGTGTAACATCGGGGGGGAATGAGCAGTTCTTC. Translating it yields CAWSVTSGGNEQFF.

The V gene is TRBV18, the J gene TRBJ1-2, with TRBD1 identical over 9 bases. The V gene's germline CDR1 is KGHSH and CDR2 LQKENI. CDR3 length equals 13 residues. The trim removed 2 bases at V and 8 bases at J, leaving 3 bases unmatched. CDR3 nucleotides: TGTGCCAGCTCACCATGGACAGGGGAAGGCTACACCTTC. Encoded protein: CASSPWTGEGYTF.

V and J are TRBV29-1 and TRBJ2-2; 7 bases align to TRBD2. V gave up 4 bases and J gave up 5 bases; unmatched junction bases: 13. In germline, CDR1 is SQVTM, CDR2 ANQGSEA. The CDR3 has 16 amino acids. The CDR3 coding sequence is TGCAGCGTTGTTTTAGCGGGCGAGCGGTATACCGGGGAGCTGTTTTTT. This translates into CSVVLAGERYTGELFF.

This clone was counted a few times. This rearrangement joins TRBV5-1 to TRBJ2-7, with 8 bases identical to TRBD2. Trimming removed 0 bases from V and 1 base from J; junction bases left unmatched: 6. The CDR3 runs to 16 residues. Germline V lookup: CDR1 SGHRS, CDR2 YFSETQ. For the CDR3, the DNA is TGCGCCAGCAGCTTGGCCGGGGGGGGCCCTTCCTACGAGCAGTACTTC. It is translated as CASSLAGGGPSYEQYF.

This rearrangement joins TRBV7-6 to TRBJ1-6; D is possibly TRBD1 (6 bases). Trimming shortened V by 4 bases and J by 7 bases, and 11 bases separated the two germline ends. This CDR3 contains 14 residues. In germline, CDR1 is SGHVS, CDR2 FNYEAQ. The CDR3, as DNA: TGTGCCAGCAGCTCACAGGGCACAAATTCACCCCTCCACTTT. Translating it yields CASSSQGTNSPLHF. The whole variable domain, remainder taken from reference TRBV7-6 and TRBJ1-6, is GAGVSQSPRYKVTKRGQDVALRCDPISGHVSLYWYRQALGQGPEFLTYFNYEAQQDKSGLPNDRFSAERPEGSISTLTIQRTEQRDSAMYRCASSSQGTNSPLHFGNGTRLTVT.

This clone was found a few times. The chain combines TRBV5-1 with TRBJ2-7; D is perhaps TRBD1 (5 bases). The CDR3 totals 15 residues. The germline CDR1 and CDR2 sequences are SGHRS and YFSETQ. Trimming removed 2 bases from V and 5 bases from J, with 17 bases in between. The CDR3 is CASSLNGREKNEQYF. The CDR3 DNA sequence: TGCGCCAGCAGCTTAAATGGCAGGGAAAAAAACGAGCAGTACTTC.

The chain combines TRBV5-4 with TRBJ1-2, with 7 bases that match TRBD1. V lost 5 bases, J lost 6 bases, and 7 bases stayed unmatched. Germline V CDR1 and CDR2: SGHNT, YYREEE (reference sequence). The CDR3 contains 13 residues. CDR3 sequence (DNA): TGTGCCAGCAGGACCGGGACAGAAAATGGCTACACCTTC. This encodes CASRTGTENGYTF.

The chain employs TRBV5-1 and TRBJ2-5; 11 bases agree with TRBD1. The DNA end is a closer match to TRBJ2-7, so the J assignment may be wrong. Germline CDR1 reads SGHRS; CDR2 reads YFSETQ. The CDR3 has 15 residues. The CDR3 is CASSPGQGAIYEQYF. CDR3 nucleotide sequence: TGCGCCAGCAGCCCTGGACAGGGGGCGATTTACGAGCAGTACTTC.

The chain joins TRBV4-3 to TRBJ2-2; no reliable D call. There are 14 residues in the CDR3. Germline V gene data show CDR1 as LGHNA and CDR2 as YSLEER. V dropped 4 bases and J dropped 4 bases, with 10 bases sitting between them. The CDR3 region is CASSRGRSTGELFF. CDR3 sequence (DNA): TGCGCCAGCAGCCGCGGTAGAAGCACCGGGGAGCTGTTTTTT.

This chain uses TRBV6-5 with TRBJ1-2; no firm D call. The germline V gene encodes CDR1 MNHEY and CDR2 SVGAGI. Trimming left V 4 bases short and J 2 bases short, with 8 bases between. The CDR3 has 13 amino acids. CDR3 loop: CASSSTGNYGYTF. The CDR3 DNA follows: TGTGCCAGCAGTTCGACTGGCAACTATGGCTACACCTTC.